Shown below are 5 T cell receptor beta chains from a single sample sequenced in a study of cytomegalovirus exposure and HLA in healthy donors (dated by TCRdb to 2017 to 2019). Libraries were made using the immunoSEQ multiplex PCR assay. The multiplex PCR relied on a mix of 60 forward primers for TCR Vbeta segments and 13 reverse primers for TCR Jbeta segments. This immuneACCESS table, as held by TCRdb, lists in-frame sequences with V and J called but not all clones. Of the missing ones, under half trace to an unresolved V gene in checked studies; the others have no known cause. The table for this sample shows about 110,000 clones. Roughly 6.6% of the sample comes from the top ten. The sample comprised PBMCs. These receptors were taken from a man between 35 and 55 years old in good health and CMV-seropositive.

The rearrangement joins TRBV27 to TRBJ2-1, with 7 bases that match TRBD2. Losses at the gene ends were 2 bases for V and 5 bases for J; bases not matched to a gene: 3. The CDR3 extends over 14 amino acids. Germline CDR1 MNHEY, CDR2 SMNVEV (reference sequence). The CDR3 here is CASSLEGGDNEQFF. CDR3 DNA: TGTGCCAGCAGTTTAGAGGGAGGGGACAATGAGCAGTTCTTC.

The chain carries TRBV28 and TRBJ2-1, with D perhaps TRBD1 (6 bases). Per the germline V gene, CDR1 is MDHEN and CDR2 is SYDVKM. The CDR3 loop spans 16 amino acids. The V end was cut by 2 bases, the J end by 4 bases, with 15 bases between. The DNA of the CDR3 is TGTGCCAGCAGTTTACTTCTAGGGGGAGATTACAATGAGCAGTTCTTC. Its protein is CASSLLLGGDYNEQFF.

The chain joins TRBV14 to TRBJ2-7; maybe TRBD1 (5 bases). The germline CDR1 and CDR2 sequences are SGHDN and FVKESK. The CDR3 length is 14 residues. With 4 bases removed from V and 1 base from J, the gap between germline ends came to 11 bases. The CDR3 sequence is CASSRTGFSYEQYF. The CDR3 nucleotides read TGTGCCAGCAGCCGCACAGGTTTTTCCTACGAGCAGTACTTC.

This chain joins TRBV19 and TRBJ2-7; TRBD1 is a possible D gene (6 bases). This CDR3 contains 13 residues. The V end lost 10 bases, the J end lost 4 bases, and 17 bases lay between the germline ends. Germline CDR1 is LNHDA and CDR2 is SQIVND (reference sequence). The CDR3 region is CATMDRTRYEQYF. As DNA, the CDR3 is TGTGCCACAATGGACAGAACCCGATACGAGCAGTACTTC.

The CDR3 DNA is TGCGCCAGCAGCTTGGAACGGGGGGCTTATGAAAAACTGTTTTTT. Translation gives CASSLERGAYEKLFF. The chain joins TRBV5-1 to TRBJ1-4, with D tentatively TRBD1 (6 bases). Trimming removed 0 bases from V and 6 bases from J, with 12 bases in between. The CDR3 covers 15 residues. The germline V gene encodes CDR1 SGHRS and CDR2 YFSETQ.